This T cell receptor beta chain was recorded in a study of immune heterogeneity within non-small cell lung tumors. Study-wide findings and caveats: Locally, T-cell clonality showed a moderate but significant correlation with tumor mutational burden measured at the same site (R about 0.34). High-frequency T-cell receptor beta clonotypes were largely distinct between individual patients. Tumor sites within a patient were found to share identical dominant CDR3 beta clonotypes, and site-unique high-frequency clones were also present.

The template consisted of bulk tumor genomic DNA, with approximately 630 ng used per sample. Biopsies that were spaced far apart were taken, several per primary tumor, during surgery. Curative operations were performed on patients who had untreated, newly diagnosed non-small cell lung cancer. Surgery with curative intent was being performed on the donors, who were newly diagnosed non-small cell lung cancer patients. Amplification of TCR beta CDR3 was performed by multiplex PCR with 32 V and 13 J primers. From the multiplex PCR reads, TCRdb called clonotypes with MiXCR, one entry per CDR3 protein. The sample shows thousands of distinct CDR3 sequences, about a fifth of them seen only once. Germline lookup yields CDR1 SGHRS and CDR2 YFSETQ. This CDR3 contains 13 residues. The V and J ends lost 0 bases and 5 bases respectively, with 7 bases between them. This clonotype came up a few times. Its antigen is currently unknown.

The receptor was isolated from a man between 60 and 75 years old with non-small cell lung cancer. The material sequenced was lung tumor tissue. The chain uses TRBV5-1 and TRBJ2-3, with D possibly being TRBD2 (5 bases). The CDR3 nucleotides are TGCGCCAGCAGCTTGGAAGAGGGAGATACGCAGTATTTT. This encodes CASSLEEGDTQYF. Combining the CDR3 with reference TRBV5-1 and TRBJ2-3 gives the whole variable domain KAGVTQTPRYLIKTRGQQVTLSCSPISGHRSVSWYQQTPGQGLQFLFEYFSETQRNKGNFPGRFSGRQFSNSRSEMNVSTLELGDSALYLCASSLEEGDTQYFGPGTRLTVL.